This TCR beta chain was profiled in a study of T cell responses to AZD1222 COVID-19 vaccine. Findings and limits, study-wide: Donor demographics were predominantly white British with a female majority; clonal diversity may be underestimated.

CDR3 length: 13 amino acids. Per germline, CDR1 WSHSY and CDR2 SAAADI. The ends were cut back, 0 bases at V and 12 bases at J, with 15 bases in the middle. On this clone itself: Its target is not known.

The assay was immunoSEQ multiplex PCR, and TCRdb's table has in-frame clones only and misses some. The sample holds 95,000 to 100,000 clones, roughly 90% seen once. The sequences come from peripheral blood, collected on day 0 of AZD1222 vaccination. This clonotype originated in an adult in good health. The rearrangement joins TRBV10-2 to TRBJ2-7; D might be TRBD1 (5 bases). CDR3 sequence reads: CASSESSGAPGYF. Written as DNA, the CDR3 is TGCGCCAGCAGTGAGTCGAGTGGGGCCCCGGGGTACTTC.